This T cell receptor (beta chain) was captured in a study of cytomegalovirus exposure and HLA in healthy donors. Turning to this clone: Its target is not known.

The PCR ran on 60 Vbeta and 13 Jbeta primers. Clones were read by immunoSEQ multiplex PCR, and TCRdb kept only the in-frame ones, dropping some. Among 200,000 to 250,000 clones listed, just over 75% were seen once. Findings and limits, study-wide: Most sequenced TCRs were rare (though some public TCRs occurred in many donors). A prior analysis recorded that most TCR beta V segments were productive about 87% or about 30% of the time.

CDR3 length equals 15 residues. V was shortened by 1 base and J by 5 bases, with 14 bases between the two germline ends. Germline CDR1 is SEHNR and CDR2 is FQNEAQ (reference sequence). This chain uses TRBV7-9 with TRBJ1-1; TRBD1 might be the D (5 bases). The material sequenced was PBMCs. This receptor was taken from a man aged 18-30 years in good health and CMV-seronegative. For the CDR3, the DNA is TGTGCCAGCAGCTTAGGTGGGGGGAGGGGAACTGAAGCTTTCTTT. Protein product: CASSLGGGRGTEAFF.